In this sample, the clone carrying this T cell receptor beta chain turned up a few times. The data were obtained in a study of cytomegalovirus exposure and HLA in healthy donors. This CDR3 has 12 residues. Trimming left V 4 bases short and J 1 base short, with 7 bases between. Per germline, CDR1 GTSNPN and CDR2 SVGIG (reference sequence). It was with 60 Vbeta and 13 Jbeta primers that the PCR ran. Method: immunoSEQ multiplex PCR; TCRdb's copy keeps in-frame clones and lacks some. In the table there are fewer than 200,000 clones, about 13% of which are singletons. The chain is built from TRBV30 and TRBJ1-1, with a tentative D call TRBD1 (5 bases). What was sequenced was PBMCs. The origin of this receptor is a man in his forties or fifties in good health and CMV-seropositive. CDR3 region: CAWKQENTEAFF. The DNA of the CDR3 is TGTGCCTGGAAACAGGAGAACACTGAAGCTTTCTTT.